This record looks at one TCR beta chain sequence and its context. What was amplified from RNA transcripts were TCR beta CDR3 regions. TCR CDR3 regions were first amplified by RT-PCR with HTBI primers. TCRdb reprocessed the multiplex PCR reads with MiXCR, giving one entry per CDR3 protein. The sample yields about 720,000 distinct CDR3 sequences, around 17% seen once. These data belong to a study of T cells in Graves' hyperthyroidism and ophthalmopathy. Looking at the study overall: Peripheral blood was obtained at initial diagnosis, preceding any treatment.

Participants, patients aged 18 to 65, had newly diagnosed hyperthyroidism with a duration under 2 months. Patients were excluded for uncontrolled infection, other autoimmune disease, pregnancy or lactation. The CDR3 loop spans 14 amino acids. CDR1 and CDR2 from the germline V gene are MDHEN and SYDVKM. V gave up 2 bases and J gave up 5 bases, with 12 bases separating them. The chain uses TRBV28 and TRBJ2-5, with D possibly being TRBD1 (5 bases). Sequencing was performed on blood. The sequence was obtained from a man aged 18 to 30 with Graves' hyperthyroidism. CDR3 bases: TGTGCCAGCAGTTTAAGGGCAGGGCGGGAGACCCAGTACTTC. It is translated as CASSLRAGRETQYF.